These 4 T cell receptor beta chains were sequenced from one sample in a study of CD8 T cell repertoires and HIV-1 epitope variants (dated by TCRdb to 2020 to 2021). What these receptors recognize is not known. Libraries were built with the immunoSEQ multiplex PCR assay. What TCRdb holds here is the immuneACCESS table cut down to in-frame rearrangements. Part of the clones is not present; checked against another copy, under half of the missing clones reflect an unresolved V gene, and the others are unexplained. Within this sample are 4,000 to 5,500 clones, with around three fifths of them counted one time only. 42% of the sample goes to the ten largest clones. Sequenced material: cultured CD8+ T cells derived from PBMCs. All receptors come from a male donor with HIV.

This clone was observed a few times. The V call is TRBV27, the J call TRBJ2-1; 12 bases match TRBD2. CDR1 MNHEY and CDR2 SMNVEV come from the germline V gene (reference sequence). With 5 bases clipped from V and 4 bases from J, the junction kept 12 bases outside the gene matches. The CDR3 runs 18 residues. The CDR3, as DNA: TGTGCCAGCAGTCCCCCCCGACTAGCGGGAGCAATATACAATGAGCAGTTCTTC. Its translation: CASSPPRLAGAIYNEQFF.

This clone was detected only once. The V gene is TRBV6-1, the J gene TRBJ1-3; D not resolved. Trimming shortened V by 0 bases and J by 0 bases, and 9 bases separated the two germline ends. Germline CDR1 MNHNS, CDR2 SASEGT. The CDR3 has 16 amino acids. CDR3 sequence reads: CASSEALPRSGNTIYF. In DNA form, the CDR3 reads TGTGCCAGCAGTGAAGCTCTCCCCCGCTCTGGAAACACCATATATTTT.

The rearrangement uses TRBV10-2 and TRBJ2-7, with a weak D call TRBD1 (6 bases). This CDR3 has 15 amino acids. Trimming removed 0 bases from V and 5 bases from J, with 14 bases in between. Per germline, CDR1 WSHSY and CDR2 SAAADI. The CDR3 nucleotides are TGCGCCAGCAGTGAGTCAAGTACTCCAGGGGACGAGCAGTACTTC. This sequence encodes CASSESSTPGDEQYF.

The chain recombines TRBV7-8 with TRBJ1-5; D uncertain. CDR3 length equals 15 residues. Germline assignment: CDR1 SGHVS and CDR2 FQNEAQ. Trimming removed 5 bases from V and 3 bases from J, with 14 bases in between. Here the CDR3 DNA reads TGTGCCAGCAGCGAGTGGGCCCCAGACAATCAGCCCCAGCATTTT. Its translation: CASSEWAPDNQPQHF.